This paragraph reports one T cell receptor (beta chain). Its antigen is unidentified. As for treatment: roughly 20 received Ad26.COV2.S at low or high dose, single or two shots; 5 received placebo; per-sample allocation not given. Following the first vaccine or placebo injection, samples were taken on day 63. What was given as vaccine was an Ad26 vector encoding Wuhan-strain SARS-CoV-2 spike. The CDR3 runs 19 residues. The V and J ends lost 0 bases and 2 bases respectively, with 20 bases between them. The germline gives CDR1 LGHDT, CDR2 YNNKEL (reference sequence). This table comes from immunoSEQ multiplex PCR, and its TCRdb copy is limited to in-frame clones, with some not included. The table has around 340,000 clones, around nine tenths seen once. This entry belongs to a study of Ad26.COV2.S vaccination and SARS-CoV-2 variants. About the study: The donor participated in the COV1001 trial, in its Ad26.COV2.S arm.

Study conclusions and caveats: The study found higher spike-specific TCR breadth in vaccine than placebo recipients.

This chain connects TRBV3-1 (or the pseudogene TRBV3-2) to TRBJ2-1; TRBD2 is a possible D gene (5 bases). Here the sequenced sample was peripheral blood, taken in a trial of Ad26.COV2.S vaccine versus placebo. This receptor was obtained from a person between 18 and 59 years old who received the Ad26.COV2.S COVID-19 vaccine or a placebo. In nucleotides, the CDR3 is TGTGCCAGCAGCCAAGAACCCGAAACCACTAGTAGTCCCTACAATGAGCAGTTCTTC. Its protein is CASSQEPETTSSPYNEQFF.